A single sample is the source of the 4 T cell receptor beta chains below, sequenced in a study of blood T cell repertoires in COVID-19. Assay: immunoSEQ multiplex PCR; the TCRdb copy retains only in-frame clones and omits some. The sample has hundreds of thousands of clones; 90% are singletons. Sequencing input: PBMCs or T cells enriched from blood (not recorded which). These TCRs come from a man in his sixties who had recovered from COVID-19.

The chain employs TRBV20-1 and TRBJ2-1; possibly TRBD2 for D (5 bases). V was cut by 3 bases and J by 7 bases, with 28 bases left in between. The germline V gene has CDR1 DFQATT and CDR2 SNEGSKA (reference sequence). This CDR3 comprises 18 residues. This chain's CDR3 is CSASKGGGFSSSWNEQFF. The CDR3 DNA sequence: TGCAGTGCTAGTAAGGGCGGAGGTTTTAGCTCCTCCTGGAATGAGCAGTTCTTC.

The chain combines TRBV28 with TRBJ2-2; tentative D call: TRBD2 (6 bases). The CDR3 has 15 amino acids. Germline V gives CDR1 MDHEN, CDR2 SYDVKM. Trimming took 7 bases from V and 1 from J, leaving 13 bases between them. The CDR3 DNA sequence: TGTGCCAGCAATTCGGCGGGGCGGAACACCGGGGAGCTGTTTTTT. Its translation: CASNSAGRNTGELFF.

This clone was detected only once. This sequence joins TRBV20-1 and TRBJ2-5; perhaps TRBD1 as D (5 bases). CDR1 and CDR2 from the germline V gene are DFQATT and SNEGSKA (reference sequence). V lost 3 bases and J 4 bases, leaving 18 bases between the germline ends. The CDR3 has 15 residues. The CDR3 nucleotides read TGCAGTGCTAGTAGGGGCGAGCGACAGACAGAGACCCAGTACTTC. Amino acids: CSASRGERQTETQYF.

The V call is TRBV7-2, the J call TRBJ2-5; weak D call: TRBD2 (6 bases). The ends were cut back, 5 bases at V and 5 bases at J, with 12 bases in the middle. This CDR3 region has 13 residues. Per germline, CDR1 SGHTA and CDR2 FQGNSA. The CDR3 nucleotides read TGTGCCAGCAGCGGGGGTCGGGGGGAGACCCAGTACTTC. Protein product: CASSGGRGETQYF. Full variable domain (rest looked up from reference TRBV7-2 and TRBJ2-5): GAGVSQSPSNKVTEKGKDVELRCDPISGHTALYWYRQSLGQGLEFLIYFQGNSAPDKSGLPSDRFSAERTGGSVSTLTIQRTQQEDSAVYLCASSGGRGETQYFGPGTRLLVL.